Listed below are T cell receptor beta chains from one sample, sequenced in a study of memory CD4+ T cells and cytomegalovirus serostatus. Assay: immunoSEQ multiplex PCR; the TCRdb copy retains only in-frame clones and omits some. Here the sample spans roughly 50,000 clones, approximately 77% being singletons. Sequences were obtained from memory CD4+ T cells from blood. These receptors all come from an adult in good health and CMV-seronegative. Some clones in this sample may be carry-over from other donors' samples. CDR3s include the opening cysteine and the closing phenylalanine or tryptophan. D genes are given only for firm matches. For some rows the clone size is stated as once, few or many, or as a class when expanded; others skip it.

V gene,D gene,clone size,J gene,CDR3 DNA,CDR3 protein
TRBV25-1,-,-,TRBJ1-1,TGTGCCAGCACCAACCCTCTCACCGAAGCTTTCTTT,CASTNPLTEAFF
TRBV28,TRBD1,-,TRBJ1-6,TGTGCCAGCAGTTCACAGGGGGCAAGTAATTCACCCCTCCACTTT,CASSSQGASNSPLHF
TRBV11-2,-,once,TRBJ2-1,TGTGCCAGCAGCTTAGATGGGGGAGCGGTCGATGAGCAGTTCTTC,CASSLDGGAVDEQFF
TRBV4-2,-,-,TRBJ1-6,TGTGCCAGCAGCCAATCCGGGGGCTCCTATAATTCACCCCTCCACTTT,CASSQSGGSYNSPLHF
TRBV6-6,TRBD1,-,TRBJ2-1,TGTGCCAGCAGTTACGGAGGACAGGGTGTCCGGAATGAGCAGTTCTTC,CASSYGGQGVRNEQFF
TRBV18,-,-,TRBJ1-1,TGTGCCAGCTCACTACAATTGAACACTGAAGCTTTCTTT,CASSLQLNTEAFF
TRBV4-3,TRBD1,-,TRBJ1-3,TGCGCCAGCAGCCAAGAGGTTGGGGCAGGGGGCGCCGGAAACACCATATATTTT,CASSQEVGAGGAGNTIYF
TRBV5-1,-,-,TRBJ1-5,TGCGCCAGCAGCTTCCGGGTCTGGCGACAGCCCCAGCATTTT,CASSFRVWRQPQHF
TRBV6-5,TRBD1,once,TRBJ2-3,TGTGCCAGCAGTTACGGGACAGGGCTAGATACGCAGTATTTT,CASSYGTGLDTQYF
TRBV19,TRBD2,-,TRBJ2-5,TGTGCCAGTAGTTCCAGCGGGAGCGGGGAGACCCAGTACTTC,CASSSSGSGETQYF
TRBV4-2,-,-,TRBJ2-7,TGTGCCAGCAGCCAAGGGCGGGCGGGTGAGGTCTACGAGCAGTACTTC,CASSQGRAGEVYEQYF
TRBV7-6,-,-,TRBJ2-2,TGTGCCAGCAGCTTAGCGGGAATCGCCGGGGAGCTGTTTTTT,CASSLAGIAGELFF
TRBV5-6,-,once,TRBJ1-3,TGTGCCAGCAGCTTGGGGTCGGGGACCTCTGGAAACACCATATATTTT,CASSLGSGTSGNTIYF
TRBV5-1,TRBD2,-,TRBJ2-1,TGCGCCAGCAGCCCTAGCGGGAGGGGCTACAATGAGCAGTTCTTC,CASSPSGRGYNEQFF
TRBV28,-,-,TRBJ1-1,TGTGCCAGCAGTTATCCCCGCGGGTCGGCTTTCTTT,CASSYPRGSAFF
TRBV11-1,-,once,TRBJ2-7,TGTGCCAGCAGCTCTTACCCCTTGACTAGTCGCGAGCAGTACTTC,CASSSYPLTSREQYF
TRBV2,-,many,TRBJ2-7,TGTGCCAGCAGTAGGAACAGGGATTTCTACGAGCAGTACTTC,CASSRNRDFYEQYF
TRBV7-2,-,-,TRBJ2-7,TGTGCCAGCAGCTCAACACGGGGTCGGGTAAACGAGCAGTACTTC,CASSSTRGRVNEQYF
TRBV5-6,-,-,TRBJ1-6,TGTGCCAGCAGCTGGGGGGGTAGTTATAATTCACCCCTCCACTTT,CASSWGGSYNSPLHF
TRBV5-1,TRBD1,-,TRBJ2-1,TGCGCCAGCAGCCCCGGCGGACAGGTCTTCGATGAGCAGTTCTTC,CASSPGGQVFDEQFF
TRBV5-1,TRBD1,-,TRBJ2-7,TGCGCCAGCAGCCCCGGGACAGGGCCCTACGAGCAGTACTTC,CASSPGTGPYEQYF
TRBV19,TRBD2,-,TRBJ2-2,TGTGCCAGTAGTCGACTAGCGGGGAGCACCGGGGAGCTGTTTTTT,CASSRLAGSTGELFF
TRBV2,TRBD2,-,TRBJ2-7,TGTGCCAGCATGAGGACTAGCGGATCTCGAGAGCAGTACTTC,CASMRTSGSREQYF
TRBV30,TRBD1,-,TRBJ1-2,TGTGCCTGGAGTGCCACAGGGGGCGTTGGCTACACCTTC,CAWSATGGVGYTF
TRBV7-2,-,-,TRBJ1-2,TGTGCCAGCAGCTTAGACTACCCCCAGGGGCAGAACTATGGCTACACCTTC,CASSLDYPQGQNYGYTF
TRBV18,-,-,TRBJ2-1,TGTGCCAGCTCACCACCCTGGTTGAGCTCCTACAATGAGCAGTTCTTC,CASSPPWLSSYNEQFF
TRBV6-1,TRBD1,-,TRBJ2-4,TGTGCCAGCAGTGATGGGACAGGGGCAGGGGGACTAGCCAAAAACATTCAGTACTTC,CASSDGTGAGGLAKNIQYF
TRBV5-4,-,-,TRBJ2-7,TGTGCCAGCAGCTTGACGGCAGGGGGGACCTACGAGCAGTACTTC,CASSLTAGGTYEQYF
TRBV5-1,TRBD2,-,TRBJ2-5,TGCGCCAGCAGCTTGTGGGCGGGAGGAGAGACCCAGTACTTC,CASSLWAGGETQYF
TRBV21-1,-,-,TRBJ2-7,TGTGCCAGCAGCCCAAGGATGGCGCTCTACGAGCAGTACTTC,CASSPRMALYEQYF
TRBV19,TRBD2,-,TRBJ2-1,TGTGCCACTCAGAGGACTAGCGGGAGCTATGAGCAGTTCTTC,CATQRTSGSYEQFF
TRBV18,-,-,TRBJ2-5,TGTGCCAGCTCACCATTTTTAGCGGATAACCGAATAGAGACCCAGTACTTC,CASSPFLADNRIETQYF
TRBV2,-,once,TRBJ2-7,TGTGCCAGCAGTGAGGGCAGGGGCGGCGAGCAGTACTTC,CASSEGRGGEQYF
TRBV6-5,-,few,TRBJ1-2,TGTGCCAGCAGTTACACCTGGTCGGCTAACTATGGCTACACCTTC,CASSYTWSANYGYTF
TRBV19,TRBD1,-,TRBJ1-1,TGTGCCAGTACTGAGACAGGGAGGGTTTCGGGAGCTTTCTTT,CASTETGRVSGAFF
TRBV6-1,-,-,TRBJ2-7,TGTGCCAGCAGTGTACTCGACGGAGGCGAGCAGTACTTC,CASSVLDGGEQYF
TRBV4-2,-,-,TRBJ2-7,TGTGCCAGCAGCCAAGAAAGAAGCTTCGGGGAGCAGTACTTC,CASSQERSFGEQYF
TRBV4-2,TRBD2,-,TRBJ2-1,TGTGCCAGCAGCCAACGGACTAGCGGATCCTACAATGAGCAGTTCTTC,CASSQRTSGSYNEQFF
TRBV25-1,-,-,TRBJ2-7,TGTGCCAGCAGAGGAAAGGGCTTAAGCTCCTACGAGCAGTACTTC,CASRGKGLSSYEQYF
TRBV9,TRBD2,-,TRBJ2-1,TGTGCCAGCAGCGGACTAGCGGGAGGGCCGAACAATGAGCAGTTCTTC,CASSGLAGGPNNEQFF
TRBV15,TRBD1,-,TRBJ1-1,TGTGCCACCAGCACCGACAGGGGGAACACTGAAGCTTTCTTT,CATSTDRGNTEAFF
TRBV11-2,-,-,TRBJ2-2,TGTGCCAGCAGCCCCACAGGTTTGGGACTTACCGGGGAGCTGTTTTTT,CASSPTGLGLTGELFF
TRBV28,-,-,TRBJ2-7,TGTGCCAGCAGTACACACTACGAGCAGTACTTC,CASSTHYEQYF